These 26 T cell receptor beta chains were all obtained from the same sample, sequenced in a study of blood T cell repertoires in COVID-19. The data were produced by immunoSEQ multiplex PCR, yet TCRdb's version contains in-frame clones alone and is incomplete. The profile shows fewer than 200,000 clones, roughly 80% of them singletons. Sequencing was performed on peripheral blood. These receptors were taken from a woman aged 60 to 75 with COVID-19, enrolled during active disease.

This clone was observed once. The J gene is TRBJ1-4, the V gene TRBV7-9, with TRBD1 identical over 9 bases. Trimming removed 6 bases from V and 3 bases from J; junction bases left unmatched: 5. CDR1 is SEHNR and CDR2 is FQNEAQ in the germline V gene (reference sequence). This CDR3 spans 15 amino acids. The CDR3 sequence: CASSTTGGSNEKLFF. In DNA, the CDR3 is TGTGCCAGCAGTACAACAGGGGGCTCTAATGAAAAACTGTTTTTT.

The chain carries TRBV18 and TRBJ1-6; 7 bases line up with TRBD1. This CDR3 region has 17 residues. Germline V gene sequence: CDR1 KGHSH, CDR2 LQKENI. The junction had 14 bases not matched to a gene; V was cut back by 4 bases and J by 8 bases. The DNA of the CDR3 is TGTGCCAGCTCACTGAGAAGGGACAGATCCGGGGATTCACCCCTCCACTTT. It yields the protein CASSLRRDRSGDSPLHF.

CDR3 sequence reads: CASSARGSSNQPQHF. Here the CDR3 DNA reads TGTGCCAGCAGTGCCAGGGGCAGTAGCAATCAGCCCCAGCATTTT. This chain joins TRBV2 and TRBJ1-5; the D gene is possibly TRBD1 (6 bases). This CDR3 region has 15 residues. Germline V gene lookup returns CDR1 SNHLY and CDR2 FYNNEI. The V end lost 4 bases, the J end lost 0 bases, and 10 bases lay between the germline ends. The whole variable domain, filled in from reference TRBV2 and TRBJ1-5, reads EPEVTQTPSHQVTQMGQEVILRCVPISNHLYFYWYRQILGQKVEFLVSFYNNEISEKSEIFDDQFSVERPDGSNFTLKIRSTKLEDSAMYFCASSARGSSNQPQHFGDGTRLSIL.

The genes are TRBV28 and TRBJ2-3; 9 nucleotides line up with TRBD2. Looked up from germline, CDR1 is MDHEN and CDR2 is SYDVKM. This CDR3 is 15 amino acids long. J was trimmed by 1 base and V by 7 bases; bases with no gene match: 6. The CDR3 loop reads CASTLAGVGTDTQYF. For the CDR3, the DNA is TGTGCCAGCACGTTAGCGGGAGTTGGCACAGATACGCAGTATTTT.

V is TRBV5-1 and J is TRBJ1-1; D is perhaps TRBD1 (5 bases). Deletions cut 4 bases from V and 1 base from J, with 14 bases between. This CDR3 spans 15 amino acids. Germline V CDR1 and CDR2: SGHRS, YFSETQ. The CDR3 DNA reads TGCGCCAGCAGCCCGGGGGATTTATGGAACACTGAAGCTTTCTTT. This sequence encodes CASSPGDLWNTEAFF.

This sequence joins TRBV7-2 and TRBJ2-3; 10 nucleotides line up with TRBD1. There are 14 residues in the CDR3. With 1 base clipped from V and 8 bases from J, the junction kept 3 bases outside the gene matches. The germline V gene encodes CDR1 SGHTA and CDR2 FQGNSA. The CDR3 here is CASSLEGTGVTQYF. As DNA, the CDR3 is TGTGCCAGCAGCTTAGAAGGGACAGGGGTTACGCAGTATTTT.

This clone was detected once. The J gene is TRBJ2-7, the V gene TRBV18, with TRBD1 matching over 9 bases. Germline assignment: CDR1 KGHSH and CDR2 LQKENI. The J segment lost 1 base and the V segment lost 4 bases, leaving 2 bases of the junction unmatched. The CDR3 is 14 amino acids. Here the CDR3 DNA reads TGTGCCAGCTCACTGGGGACAGGGTCCTACGAGCAGTACTTC. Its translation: CASSLGTGSYEQYF. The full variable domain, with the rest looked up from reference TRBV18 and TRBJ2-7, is NAGVMQNPRHLVRRRGQEARLRCSPMKGHSHVYWYRQLPEEGLKFMVYLQKENIIDESGMPKERFSAEFPKEGPSILRIQQVVRGDSAAYFCASSLGTGSYEQYFGPGTRLTVT.

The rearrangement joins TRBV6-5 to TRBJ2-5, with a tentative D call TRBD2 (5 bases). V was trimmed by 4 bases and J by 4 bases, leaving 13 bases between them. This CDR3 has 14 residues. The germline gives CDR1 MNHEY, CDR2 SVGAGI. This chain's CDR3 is CASSSTSRGETQYF. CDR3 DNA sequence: TGTGCCAGCAGTTCGACCTCTCGGGGAGAGACCCAGTACTTC.

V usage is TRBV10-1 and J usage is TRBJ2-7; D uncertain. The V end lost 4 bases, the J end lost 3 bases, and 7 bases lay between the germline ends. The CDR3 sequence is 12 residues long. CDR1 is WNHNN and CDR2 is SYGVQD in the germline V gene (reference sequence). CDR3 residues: CASSVQVYEQYV. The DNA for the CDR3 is TGCGCCAGCAGTGTGCAGGTCTACGAGCAGTACGTC.

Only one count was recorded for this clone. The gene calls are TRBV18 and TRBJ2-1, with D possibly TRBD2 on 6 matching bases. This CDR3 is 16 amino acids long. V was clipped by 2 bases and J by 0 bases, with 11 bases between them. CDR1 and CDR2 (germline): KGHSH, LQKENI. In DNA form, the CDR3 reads TGTGCCAGCTCACCAGCTAGCGTCCCCTCCTACAATGAGCAGTTCTTC. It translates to CASSPASVPSYNEQFF.

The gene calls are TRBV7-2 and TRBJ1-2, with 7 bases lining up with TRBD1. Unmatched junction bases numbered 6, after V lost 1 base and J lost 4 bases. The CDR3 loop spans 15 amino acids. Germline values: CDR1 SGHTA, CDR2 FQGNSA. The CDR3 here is CASSLDGTAIYGYTF. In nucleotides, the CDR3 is TGTGCCAGCAGCTTAGACGGGACAGCTATCTATGGCTACACCTTC.

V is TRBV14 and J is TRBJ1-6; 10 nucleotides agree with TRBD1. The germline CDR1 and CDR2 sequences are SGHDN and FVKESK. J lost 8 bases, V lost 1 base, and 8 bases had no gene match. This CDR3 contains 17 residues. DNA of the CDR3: TGTGCCAGCAGCCAAGGGGCGACAGGGGGCGAGGATTCACCCCTCCACTTT. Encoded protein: CASSQGATGGEDSPLHF. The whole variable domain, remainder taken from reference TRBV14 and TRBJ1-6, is EAGVTQFPSHSVIEKGQTVTLRCDPISGHDNLYWYRRVMGKEIKFLLHFVKESKQDESGMPNNRFLAERTGGTYSTLKVQPAELEDSGVYFCASSQGATGGEDSPLHFGNGTRLTVT.

The chain's CDR3 is CASSPLQGSGYTF. In DNA, the CDR3 is TGTGCCAGCTCACCACTACAGGGCTCCGGCTACACCTTC. V is TRBV18 and J is TRBJ1-2, with a weak D call TRBD1 (6 bases). The CDR3 loop spans 13 amino acids. Germline V gene data show CDR1 as KGHSH and CDR2 as LQKENI. Trimming left V 1 base short and J 8 bases short, with 11 bases between.

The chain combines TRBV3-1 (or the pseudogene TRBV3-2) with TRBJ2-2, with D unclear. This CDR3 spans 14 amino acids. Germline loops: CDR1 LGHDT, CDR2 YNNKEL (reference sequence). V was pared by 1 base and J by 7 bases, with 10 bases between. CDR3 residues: CASSQGGTVGELFF. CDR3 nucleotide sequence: TGTGCCAGCAGCCAAGGCGGCACGGTCGGGGAGCTGTTTTTT.

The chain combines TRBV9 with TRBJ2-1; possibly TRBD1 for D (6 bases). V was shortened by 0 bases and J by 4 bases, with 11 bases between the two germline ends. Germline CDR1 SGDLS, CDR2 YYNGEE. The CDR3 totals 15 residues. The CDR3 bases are TGTGCCAGCAGCGTAGGGCAGGGGATTTACAATGAGCAGTTCTTC. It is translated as CASSVGQGIYNEQFF. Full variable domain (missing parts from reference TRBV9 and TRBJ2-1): DSGVTQTPKHLITATGQRVTLRCSPRSGDLSVYWYQQSLDQGLQFLIQYYNGEERAKGNILERFSAQQFPDLHSELNLSSLELGDSALYFCASSVGQGIYNEQFFGPGTRLTVL.

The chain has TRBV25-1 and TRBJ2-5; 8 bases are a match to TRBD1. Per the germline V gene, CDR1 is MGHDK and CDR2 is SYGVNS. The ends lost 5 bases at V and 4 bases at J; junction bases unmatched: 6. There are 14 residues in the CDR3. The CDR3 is CASSKQGVVETQYF. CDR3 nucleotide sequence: TGTGCCAGCAGTAAACAGGGGGTAGTAGAGACCCAGTACTTC. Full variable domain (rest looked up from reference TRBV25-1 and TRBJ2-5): EADIYQTPRYLVIGTGKKITLECSQTMGHDKMYWYQQDPGMELHLIHYSYGVNSTEKGDLSSESTVSRIRTEHFPLTLESARPSHTSQYLCASSKQGVVETQYFGPGTRLLVL.

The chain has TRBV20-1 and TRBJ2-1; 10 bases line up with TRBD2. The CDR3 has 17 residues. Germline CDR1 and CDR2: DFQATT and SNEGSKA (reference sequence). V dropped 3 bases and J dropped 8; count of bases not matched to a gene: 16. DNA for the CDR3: TGCAGTGCTAGTGCGGCTAGCGGGAGTAAATTGCCGGATGAGCAGTTCTTC. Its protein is CSASAASGSKLPDEQFF.

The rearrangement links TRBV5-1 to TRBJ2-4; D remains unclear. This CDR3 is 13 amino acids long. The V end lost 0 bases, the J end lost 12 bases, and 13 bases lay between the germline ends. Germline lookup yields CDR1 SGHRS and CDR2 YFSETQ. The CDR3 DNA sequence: TGCGCCAGCAGCTTGGTTCTTACGGGTAATCAGTACTTC. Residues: CASSLVLTGNQYF.

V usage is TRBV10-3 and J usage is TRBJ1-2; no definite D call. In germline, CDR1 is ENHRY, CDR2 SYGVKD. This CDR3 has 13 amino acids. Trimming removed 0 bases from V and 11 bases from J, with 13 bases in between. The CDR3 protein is CAISESMNVAYTF. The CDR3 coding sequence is TGTGCCATCAGTGAGTCGATGAACGTGGCTTACACCTTC.

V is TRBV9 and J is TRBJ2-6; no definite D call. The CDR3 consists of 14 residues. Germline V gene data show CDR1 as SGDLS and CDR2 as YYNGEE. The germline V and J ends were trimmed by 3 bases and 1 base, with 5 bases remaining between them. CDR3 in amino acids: CASSERSGANVLTF. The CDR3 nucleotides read TGTGCCAGCAGCGAGAGATCTGGGGCCAACGTCCTGACTTTC.

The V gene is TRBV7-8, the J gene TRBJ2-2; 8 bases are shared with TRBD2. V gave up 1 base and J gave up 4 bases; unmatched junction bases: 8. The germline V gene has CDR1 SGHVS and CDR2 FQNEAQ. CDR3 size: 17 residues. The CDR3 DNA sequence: TGTGCCAGCAGCTTAGATAGTGGACTAGCCGTCACCGGGGAGCTGTTTTTT. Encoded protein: CASSLDSGLAVTGELFF.

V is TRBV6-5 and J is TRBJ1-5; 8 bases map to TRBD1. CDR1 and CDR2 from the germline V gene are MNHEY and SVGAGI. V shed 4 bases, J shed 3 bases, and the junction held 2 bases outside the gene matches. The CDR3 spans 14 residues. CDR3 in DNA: TGTGCCAGCAGTTGGACAGGGATCAATCAGCCCCAGCATTTT. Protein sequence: CASSWTGINQPQHF.

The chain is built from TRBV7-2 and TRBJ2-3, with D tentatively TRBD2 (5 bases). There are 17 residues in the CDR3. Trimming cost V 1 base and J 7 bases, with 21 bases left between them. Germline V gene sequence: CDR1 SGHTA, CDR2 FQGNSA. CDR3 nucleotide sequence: TGTGCCAGCAGCTTAGTTGTCTCGTCGGCTAGCCATTATACGCAGTATTTT. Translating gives CASSLVVSSASHYTQYF. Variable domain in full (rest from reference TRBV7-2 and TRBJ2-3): GAGVSQSPSNKVTEKGKDVELRCDPISGHTALYWYRQSLGQGLEFLIYFQGNSAPDKSGLPSDRFSAERTGGSVSTLTIQRTQQEDSAVYLCASSLVVSSASHYTQYFGPGTRLTVL.

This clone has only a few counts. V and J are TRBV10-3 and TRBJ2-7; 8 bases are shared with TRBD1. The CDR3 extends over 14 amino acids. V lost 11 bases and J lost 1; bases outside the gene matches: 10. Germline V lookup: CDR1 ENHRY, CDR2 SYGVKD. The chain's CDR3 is CAAGSDRASYEQYF. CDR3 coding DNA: TGTGCCGCAGGGTCGGACAGGGCATCCTACGAGCAGTACTTC.

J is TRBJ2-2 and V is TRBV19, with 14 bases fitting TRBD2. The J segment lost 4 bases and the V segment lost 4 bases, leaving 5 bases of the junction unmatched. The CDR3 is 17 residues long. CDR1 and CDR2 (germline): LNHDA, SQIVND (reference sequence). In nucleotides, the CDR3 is TGTGCCAGTAGTACAGGACTAGCGGGGGGCCCCACCGGGGAGCTGTTTTTT. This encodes CASSTGLAGGPTGELFF.

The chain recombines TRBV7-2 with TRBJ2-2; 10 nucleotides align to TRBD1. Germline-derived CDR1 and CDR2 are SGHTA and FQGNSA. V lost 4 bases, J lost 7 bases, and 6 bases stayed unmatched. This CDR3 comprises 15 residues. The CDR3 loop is CASSWDRGSGGELFF. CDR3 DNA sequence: TGTGCCAGCAGCTGGGACAGGGGTTCGGGCGGGGAGCTGTTTTTT.